This T cell receptor beta chain originates from a study of T cells in Graves' hyperthyroidism and ophthalmopathy. Study-level background: Blood from the periphery was taken at initial diagnosis, before any treatment.

Each diagnosis was grounded in clinical symptoms, serum thyroxine and TRAb, thyroid ultrasound, and orbital computed tomography. In its sample, this clonotype was seen many times. Amplification of TCR beta CDR3 regions was performed using RNA transcripts as template. The HTBI primer set served for first-round RT-PCR of the TCR CDR3. TCRdb re-called the multiplex PCR reads with MiXCR, one entry per CDR3 protein. The data show 300,000 to 450,000 distinct CDR3 sequences, with roughly 14% seen just once and 8% to 13% held by the top ten. The germline gives CDR1 SQVTM, CDR2 ANQGSEA. The V and J ends lost 4 bases and 2 bases respectively, with 11 bases between them. This CDR3 is built from 13 residues.

The chain is built from TRBV29-1 and TRBJ1-2, with no clear D. The sequence was obtained from a woman aged 55-70 years with Graves' hyperthyroidism. Sequencing used blood. CDR3 amino acids: CSVGRTANYGYTF. CDR3 DNA sequence: TGCAGCGTTGGCCGTACAGCGAACTATGGCTACACCTTC.